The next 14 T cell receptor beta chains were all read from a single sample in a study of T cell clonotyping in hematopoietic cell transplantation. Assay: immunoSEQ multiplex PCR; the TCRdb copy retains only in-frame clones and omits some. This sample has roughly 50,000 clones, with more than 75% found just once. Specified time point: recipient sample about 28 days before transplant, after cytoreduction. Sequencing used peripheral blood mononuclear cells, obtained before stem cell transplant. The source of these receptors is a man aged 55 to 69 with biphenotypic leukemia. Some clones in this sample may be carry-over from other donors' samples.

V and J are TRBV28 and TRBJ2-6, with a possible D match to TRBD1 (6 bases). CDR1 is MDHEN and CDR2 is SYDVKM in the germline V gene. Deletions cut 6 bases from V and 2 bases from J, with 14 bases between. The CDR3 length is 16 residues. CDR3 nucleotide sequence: TGTGCCAGCAGCCCTTCCCCAGGGGCTGGGGCCAACGTCCTGACTTTC. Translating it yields CASSPSPGAGANVLTF.

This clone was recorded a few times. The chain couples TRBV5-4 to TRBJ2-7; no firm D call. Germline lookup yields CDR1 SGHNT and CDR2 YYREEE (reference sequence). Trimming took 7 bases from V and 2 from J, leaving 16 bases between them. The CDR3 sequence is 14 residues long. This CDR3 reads CASVDDRAPYEQYF. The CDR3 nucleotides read TGTGCCAGCGTGGACGATCGGGCCCCCTACGAGCAGTACTTC.

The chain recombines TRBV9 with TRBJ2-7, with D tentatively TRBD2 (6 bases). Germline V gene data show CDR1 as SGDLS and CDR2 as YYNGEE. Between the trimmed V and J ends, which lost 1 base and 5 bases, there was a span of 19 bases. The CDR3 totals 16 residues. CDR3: CASSVTNLGTPNEQYF. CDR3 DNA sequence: TGTGCCAGCAGCGTAACAAACTTGGGGACTCCAAACGAGCAGTACTTC.

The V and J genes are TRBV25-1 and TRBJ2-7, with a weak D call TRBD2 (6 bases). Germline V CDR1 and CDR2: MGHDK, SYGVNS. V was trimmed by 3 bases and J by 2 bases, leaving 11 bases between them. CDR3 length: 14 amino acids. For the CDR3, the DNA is TGTGCCAGCAGTGATACGACGGGGGCCTACGAGCAGTACTTC. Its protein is CASSDTTGAYEQYF.

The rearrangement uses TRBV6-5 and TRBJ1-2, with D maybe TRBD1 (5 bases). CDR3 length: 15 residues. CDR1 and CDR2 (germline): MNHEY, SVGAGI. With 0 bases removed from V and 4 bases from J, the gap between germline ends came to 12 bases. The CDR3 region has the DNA TGTGCCAGCAGTTACTCGGGGCAGGGACCCTATGGCTACACCTTC. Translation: CASSYSGQGPYGYTF.

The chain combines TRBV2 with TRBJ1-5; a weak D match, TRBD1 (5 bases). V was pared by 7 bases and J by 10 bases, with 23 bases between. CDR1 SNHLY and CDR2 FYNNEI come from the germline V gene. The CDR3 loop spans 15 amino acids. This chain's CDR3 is CASMVGASVGDPQHF. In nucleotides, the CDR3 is TGTGCCAGCATGGTAGGGGCTTCCGTTGGGGACCCCCAGCATTTT.

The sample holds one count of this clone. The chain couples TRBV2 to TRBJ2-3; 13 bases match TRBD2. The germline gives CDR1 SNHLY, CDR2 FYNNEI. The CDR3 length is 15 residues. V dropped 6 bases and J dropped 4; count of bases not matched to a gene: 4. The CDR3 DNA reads TGTGCCAGCAGATGGGGACTAGCGGGACCAGATACGCAGTATTTT. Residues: CASRWGLAGPDTQYF.

CDR3 sequence (DNA): TGCAGCGCCCTCAATCTCGCAGGGGACTACGAGCAGTACTTC. Protein product: CSALNLAGDYEQYF. This chain joins TRBV29-1 and TRBJ2-7; possible D gene TRBD1, 6 bases. V lost 7 bases to trimming and J lost 3 bases, with 19 bases between them. Germline CDR1 is SQVTM and CDR2 is ANQGSEA. The CDR3 covers 14 residues.

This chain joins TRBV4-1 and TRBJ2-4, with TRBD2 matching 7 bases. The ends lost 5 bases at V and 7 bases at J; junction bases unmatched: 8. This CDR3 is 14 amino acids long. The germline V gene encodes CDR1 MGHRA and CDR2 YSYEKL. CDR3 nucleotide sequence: TGCGCCAGCAGCACACGTCCCGGGGGGAACATTCAGTACTTC. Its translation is CASSTRPGGNIQYF.

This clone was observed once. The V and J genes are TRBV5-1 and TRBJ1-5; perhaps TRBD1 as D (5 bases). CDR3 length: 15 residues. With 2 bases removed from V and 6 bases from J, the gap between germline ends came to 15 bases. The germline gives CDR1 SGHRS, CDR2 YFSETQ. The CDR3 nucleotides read TGCGCCAGCAGCTTAAATGGAGGGGCGGGTCAGCCCCAGCATTTT. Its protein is CASSLNGGAGQPQHF.

CDR3 sequence: CASSLSEDEQFF. CDR3 nucleotides: TGCGCCAGCAGCTTGTCCGAGGACGAGCAGTTCTTC. V and J are TRBV5-1 and TRBJ2-1; the D is unclear. V was clipped by 1 base and J by 10 bases, with 9 bases between them. CDR1 is SGHRS and CDR2 is YFSETQ in the germline V gene. The length of the CDR3 is 12 residues. Filled out from reference TRBV5-1 and TRBJ2-1, the complete variable domain reads KAGVTQTPRYLIKTRGQQVTLSCSPISGHRSVSWYQQTPGQGLQFLFEYFSETQRNKGNFPGRFSGRQFSNSRSEMNVSTLELGDSALYLCASSLSEDEQFFGPGTRLTVL.

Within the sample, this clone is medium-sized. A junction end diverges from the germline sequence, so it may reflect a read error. In DNA, the CDR3 is TGTGCCAGTAGTACGGGACTTAGTGTATGGGATTTT. Its protein is CASSTGLSVWDF. V and J are TRBV19 and TRBJ2-3; tentative D call: TRBD2 (6 bases). The CDR3 is 12 amino acids. Germline-derived CDR1 and CDR2 are LNHDA and SQIVND (reference sequence).

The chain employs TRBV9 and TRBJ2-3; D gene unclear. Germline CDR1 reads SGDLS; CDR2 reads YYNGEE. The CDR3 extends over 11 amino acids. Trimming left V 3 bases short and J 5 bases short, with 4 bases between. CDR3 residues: CASSDEDTQYF. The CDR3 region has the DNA TGTGCCAGCAGCGATGAAGATACGCAGTATTTT. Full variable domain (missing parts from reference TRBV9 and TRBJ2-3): DSGVTQTPKHLITATGQRVTLRCSPRSGDLSVYWYQQSLDQGLQFLIQYYNGEERAKGNILERFSAQQFPDLHSELNLSSLELGDSALYFCASSDEDTQYFGPGTRLTVL.

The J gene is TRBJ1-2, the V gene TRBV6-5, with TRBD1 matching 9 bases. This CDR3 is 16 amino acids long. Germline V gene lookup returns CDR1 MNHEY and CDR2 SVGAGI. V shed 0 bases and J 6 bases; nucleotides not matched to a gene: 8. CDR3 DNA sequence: TGTGCCAGCAGTTACTCGAATGCACAGGGGGCTCATGGCTACACCTTC. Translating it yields CASSYSNAQGAHGYTF.